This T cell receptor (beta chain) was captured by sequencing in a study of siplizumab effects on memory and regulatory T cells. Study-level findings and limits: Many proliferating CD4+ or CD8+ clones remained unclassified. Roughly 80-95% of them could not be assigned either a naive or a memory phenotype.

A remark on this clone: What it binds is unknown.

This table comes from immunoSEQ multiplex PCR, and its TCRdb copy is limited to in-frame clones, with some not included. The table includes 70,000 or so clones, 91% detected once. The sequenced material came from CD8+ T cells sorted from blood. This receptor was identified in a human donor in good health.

DNA of the CDR3: TGCGCCAGCAGCCAAGGGGGTGGGACAGGGAGGACCCTTGCGGTCTACAATGAGCAGTTCTTC. It specifies CASSQGGGTGRTLAVYNEQFF. The rearrangement joins TRBV4-1 to TRBJ2-1; 9 nucleotides match TRBD1. V lost 1 base, J lost 3 bases, and 19 bases stayed unmatched. In germline, CDR1 is MGHRA, CDR2 YSYEKL. The CDR3 loop spans 21 amino acids.